This T cell receptor beta chain was identified in a study of siplizumab effects on memory and regulatory T cells. The study's findings and limits: Most alloreactive clones went unmapped to unstimulated subsets; only a minor fraction mapped. The apparent diversity of naive T cells exceeded that of memory cells, and naive T cells seemed to make a major contribution to the alloresponse. The study did not confirm that proliferating Tregs from siplizumab cultures were suppressive. A naive or memory phenotype could not be assigned to roughly 75-95% of the proliferating CD4+ or CD8+ clones.

In the case of this clone: Its antigen is not known.

CDR3 length: 15 amino acids. The ends were cut back, 4 bases at V and 0 bases at J, with 13 bases in the middle. The germline V gene has CDR1 SGHTA and CDR2 FQGNSA. Libraries were prepared by immunoSEQ multiplex PCR; TCRdb keeps only in-frame clonotypes and omits some of them. The sample lists about 100,000 clones, 85% to 95% occurring once. This chain connects TRBV7-2 to TRBJ2-7, with D tentatively TRBD2 (5 bases). The receptor was derived from a human donor in good health. Specimen: non-Treg CD4+ T cells sorted from blood. CDR3 sequence reads: CASSSSGISSYEQYF. The CDR3 nucleotides read TGTGCCAGCAGCTCGAGCGGAATCAGCTCCTACGAGCAGTACTTC.